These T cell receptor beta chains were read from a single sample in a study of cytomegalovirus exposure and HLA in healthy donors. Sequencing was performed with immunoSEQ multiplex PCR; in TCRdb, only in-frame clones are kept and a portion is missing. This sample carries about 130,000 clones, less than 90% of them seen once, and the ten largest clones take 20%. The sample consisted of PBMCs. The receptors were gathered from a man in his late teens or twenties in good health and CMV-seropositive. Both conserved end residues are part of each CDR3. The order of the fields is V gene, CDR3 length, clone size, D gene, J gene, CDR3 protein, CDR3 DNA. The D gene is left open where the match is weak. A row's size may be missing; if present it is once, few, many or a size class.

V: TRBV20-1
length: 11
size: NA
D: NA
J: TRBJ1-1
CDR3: CSGGENTEAFF
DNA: TGCAGTGGGGGGGAGAACACTGAAGCTTTCTTT

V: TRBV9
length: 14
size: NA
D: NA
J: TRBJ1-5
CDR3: CASSPQGGNQPQHF
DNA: TGTGCCAGCAGCCCCCAAGGGGGCAATCAGCCCCAGCATTTT

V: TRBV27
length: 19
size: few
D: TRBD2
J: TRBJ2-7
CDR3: CASSSALGLAGAPPSAQYF
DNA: TGTGCCAGCAGTTCTGCATTGGGACTAGCGGGGGCGCCGCCCTCAGCGCAGTACTTC

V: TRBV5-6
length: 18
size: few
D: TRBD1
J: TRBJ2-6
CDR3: CASSLRDSPLSGANVLTF
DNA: TGTGCCAGCAGCTTGAGGGACAGCCCTCTCTCAGGGGCCAACGTCCTGACTTTC

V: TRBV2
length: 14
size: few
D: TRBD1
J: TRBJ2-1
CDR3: CASTGQSSYNEQFF
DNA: TGTGCCAGCACGGGACAGAGCTCCTACAATGAGCAGTTCTTC

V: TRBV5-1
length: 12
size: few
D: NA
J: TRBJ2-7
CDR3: CASRRTVNEQYF
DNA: TGCGCCAGCAGACGGACAGTAAACGAGCAGTACTTC

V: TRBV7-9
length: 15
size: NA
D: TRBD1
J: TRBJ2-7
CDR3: CASSSDRGHHYEQYF
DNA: TGTGCCAGCAGTTCGGACAGGGGCCACCACTACGAGCAGTACTTC

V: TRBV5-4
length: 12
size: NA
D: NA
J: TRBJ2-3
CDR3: CASSPPGDTQYF
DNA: TGTGCCAGCAGCCCGCCGGGAGATACGCAGTATTTT

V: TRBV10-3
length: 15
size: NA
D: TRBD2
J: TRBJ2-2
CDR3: CAISRGRGDTGELFF
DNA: TGTGCCATCAGTCGAGGGCGGGGGGACACCGGGGAGCTGTTTTTT

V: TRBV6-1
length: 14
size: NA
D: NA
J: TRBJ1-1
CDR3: CASSILDTNTEAFF
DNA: TGTGCCAGCAGCATTCTGGACACGAACACTGAAGCTTTCTTT

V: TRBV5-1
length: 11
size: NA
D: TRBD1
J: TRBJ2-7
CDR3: CASKTGNEQYF
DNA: TGCGCCAGCAAGACAGGGAACGAGCAGTACTTC

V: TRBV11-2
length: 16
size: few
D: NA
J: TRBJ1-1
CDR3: CASSLEVPGWNTEAFF
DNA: TGTGCCAGCAGCTTAGAGGTCCCAGGTTGGAACACTGAAGCTTTCTTT

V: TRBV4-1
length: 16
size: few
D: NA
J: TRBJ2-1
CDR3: CASSHISLVVYNEQFF
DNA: TGCGCCAGCAGCCACATTTCTTTGGTAGTCTACAATGAGCAGTTCTTC

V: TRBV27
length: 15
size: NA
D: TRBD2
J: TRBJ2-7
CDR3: CASSLIGGRSYEQYF
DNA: TGTGCCAGCAGTTTAATTGGCGGGAGGTCCTACGAGCAGTACTTC

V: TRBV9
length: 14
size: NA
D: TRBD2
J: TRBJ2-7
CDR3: CASSVGSSGGEQYF
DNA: TGTGCCAGCAGCGTAGGATCTAGCGGGGGAGAGCAGTACTTC

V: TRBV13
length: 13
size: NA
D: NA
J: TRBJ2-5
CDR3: CASSSYAQETQYF
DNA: TGTGCCAGCAGCTCTTACGCGCAAGAGACCCAGTACTTC

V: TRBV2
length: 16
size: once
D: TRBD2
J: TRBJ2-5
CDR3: CASSQEAGGPKETQYF
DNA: TGTGCCAGCTCGCAGGAAGCGGGGGGGCCTAAAGAGACCCAGTACTTC

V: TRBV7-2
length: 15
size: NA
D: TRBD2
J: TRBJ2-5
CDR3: CASSPLAGGRETQYF
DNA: TGTGCCAGCAGCCCATTAGCGGGGGGGCGGGAGACCCAGTACTTC

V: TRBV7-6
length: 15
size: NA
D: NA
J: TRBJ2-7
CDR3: CASALGSAGTYEQYF
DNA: TGTGCCAGCGCCCTAGGGTCGGCAGGGACCTACGAGCAGTACTTC

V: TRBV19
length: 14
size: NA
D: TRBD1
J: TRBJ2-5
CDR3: CASTTGQAQETQYF
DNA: TGTGCCAGTACCACGGGACAGGCGCAAGAGACCCAGTACTTC

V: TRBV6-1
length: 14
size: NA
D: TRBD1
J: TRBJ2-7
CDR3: CASSYRQGPYEQYF
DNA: TGTGCCAGCAGCTATAGACAGGGCCCCTACGAGCAGTACTTC

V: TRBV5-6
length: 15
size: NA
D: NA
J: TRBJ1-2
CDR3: CASSLESGLDYGYTF
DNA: TGTGCCAGCAGCTTGGAATCCGGACTCGACTATGGCTACACCTTC

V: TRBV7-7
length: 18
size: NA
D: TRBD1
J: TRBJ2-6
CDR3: CASSLGSGQGSGANVLTF
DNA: TGTGCCAGCAGCTTAGGGTCTGGACAGGGGAGTGGGGCCAACGTCCTGACTTTC

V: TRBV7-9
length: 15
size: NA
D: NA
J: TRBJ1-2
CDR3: CASSLAGADSNGYTF
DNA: TGTGCCAGCAGCTTAGCGGGGGCGGACAGTAATGGCTACACCTTC

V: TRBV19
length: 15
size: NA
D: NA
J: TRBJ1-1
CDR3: CASSPIRTLHTEAFF
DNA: TGTGCCAGTAGTCCCATTCGGACTTTGCACACTGAAGCTTTCTTT

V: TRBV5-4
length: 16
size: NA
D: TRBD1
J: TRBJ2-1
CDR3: CASSLGGTGEFREQFF
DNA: TGTGCCAGCAGCTTGGGGGGGACAGGGGAATTTCGGGAGCAGTTCTTC

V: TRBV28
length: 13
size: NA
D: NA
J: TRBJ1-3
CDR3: CASSLGQGNTIYF
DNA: TGTGCCAGCAGTTTGGGGCAGGGAAACACCATATATTTT

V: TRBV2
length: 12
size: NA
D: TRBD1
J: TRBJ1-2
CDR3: CASRETGNGYTF
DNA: TGTGCCAGCAGAGAGACAGGGAATGGCTACACCTTC

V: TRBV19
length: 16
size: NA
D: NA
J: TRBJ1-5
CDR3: CASSIGGAASNQPQHF
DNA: TGTGCCAGTAGTATCGGGGGGGCGGCAAGCAATCAGCCCCAGCATTTT

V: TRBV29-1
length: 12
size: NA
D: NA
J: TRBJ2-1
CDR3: CSVERERSEQFF
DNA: TGCAGCGTTGAAAGGGAGCGGTCTGAGCAGTTCTTC